The 27 T cell receptor beta chains below come from one sample, sequenced in a study of blood T cells in healthy people across ages. Using a J-beta primer mix together with a sample-barcoded 5' primer, a second PCR was run for roughly 6 to 12 cycles. TCRdb redid the calling of the 5' RACE reads with MiXCR, one entry per CDR3 protein. The sample lists roughly 800,000 distinct CDR3 sequences; 20% to 25% were seen once. These data also featured in a second study, about T cells of mothers and their children.

Sequenced sample: blood. These receptors were obtained from a boy aged 5-17 years in good health.

This chain links TRBV6-5 with TRBJ2-1; a weak D match, TRBD1 (5 bases). The V and J ends lost 2 bases and 0 bases respectively, with 11 bases between them. Germline V gives CDR1 MNHEY, CDR2 SVGAGI. The CDR3 is 16 residues long. CDR3 sequence (DNA): TGTGCCAGCAGTTACGGAACAGGTAGCTCCTACAATGAGCAGTTCTTC. Its protein product is CASSYGTGSSYNEQFF.

This clonotype was detected only a few times. CDR3 DNA sequence: TGCAGCGTTGAATGGCAGGACTACGAGCAGTACTTC. The encoded protein is CSVEWQDYEQYF. The rearrangement links TRBV29-1 to TRBJ2-7, with D unresolved. V was clipped by 2 bases and J by 3 bases, with 8 bases between them. Germline V gene lookup returns CDR1 SQVTM and CDR2 ANQGSEA. The CDR3 consists of 12 residues.

This clonotype was counted only a few times. J is TRBJ2-3 and V is TRBV29-1, with D hard to call. The V end was cut by 1 base, the J end by 2 bases, with 7 bases between. Per the germline V gene, CDR1 is SQVTM and CDR2 is ANQGSEA. This CDR3 is built from 13 residues. The CDR3 DNA is TGCAGCGTTGAAGCCCGTTTCACAGATACGCAGTATTTT. Translated: CSVEARFTDTQYF.

This clonotype occurred a few times. Written as DNA, the CDR3 is TGTGCCAGCAGTCAGGGACAATGGGCTTTCTTT. It yields the protein CASSQGQWAFF. The rearrangement uses TRBV12-3 or TRBV12-4 and TRBJ1-1; perhaps TRBD1 as D (6 bases). CDR3 length: 11 amino acids. Trimming shortened V by 5 bases and J by 11 bases, and 12 bases separated the two germline ends.

This clonotype appeared a few times. The chain is built from TRBV9 and TRBJ2-5, with 8 bases fitting TRBD2. After removal of 0 bases from V and 3 bases from J, the junction contained 16 bases not matched to a gene. CDR3 size: 19 residues. The germline V gene encodes CDR1 SGDLS and CDR2 YYNGEE. For the CDR3, the DNA is TGTGCCAGCAGCGTAGCTCCCCGGTGGGAAGCGGGAGCTAAAGAGACCCAGTACTTC. Amino acids: CASSVAPRWEAGAKETQYF.

About this clonotype itself: One junction end does not reproduce the germline sequence, and a read error may be involved. The CDR3 DNA is TGTGCCAGCAGCTTAGGGGAAAATGGGCAGTTCTTC. Its translation: CASSLGENGQFF. V gene TRBV7-2 combines with J gene TRBJ2-5; no definite D call. The tail of the sequence fits TRBJ2-1 better, so the J call may be wrong. Per germline, CDR1 SGHTA and CDR2 FQGNSA. The CDR3 sequence is 12 residues long.

This clonotype was detected many times. The rearrangement links TRBV12-3 or TRBV12-4 to TRBJ2-2, with a possible D match to TRBD2 (5 bases). V lost 3 bases and J 4 bases, leaving 9 bases between the germline ends. The CDR3 has 14 residues. The CDR3 sequence is CASSFTGSTGELFF. In DNA, the CDR3 is TGTGCCAGCAGTTTTACTGGGAGCACCGGGGAGCTGTTTTTT.

In this sample, this clonotype turned up a few times. The chain has TRBV4-1 and TRBJ2-7; weak D call: TRBD1 (5 bases). The germline V and J ends were trimmed by 0 bases and 5 bases, with 14 bases remaining between them. Germline assignment: CDR1 MGHRA and CDR2 YSYEKL. This CDR3 region has 15 residues. The CDR3 loop is CASSQELAGWNEQYF. CDR3 bases: TGCGCCAGCAGCCAAGAACTGGCAGGGTGGAACGAGCAGTACTTC.

This chain connects TRBV4-1 to TRBJ2-3, with D hard to call. V gave up 1 base and J gave up 5 bases, with 10 bases separating them. The CDR3 is made up of 14 amino acids. Germline assignment: CDR1 MGHRA and CDR2 YSYEKL. The CDR3 DNA is TGCGCCAGCAGCCAAGTCCCCGGCGAAGATACGCAGTATTTT. It specifies CASSQVPGEDTQYF.

V is TRBV6-2 or TRBV6-3 and J is TRBJ2-5, with D unresolved. The end of the DNA is better explained by TRBJ2-7, so the J call may be wrong. CDR1 MNHEY and CDR2 SVGEGT come from the germline V gene. The CDR3 spans 15 residues. In DNA, the CDR3 is TGTGCCAGCAGTTACTCGATCCCAGGAGCCTACGAGCAGTACTTC. Protein product: CASSYSIPGAYEQYF.

This clonotype occurred a few times. The rearrangement uses TRBV20-1 and TRBJ2-2; 8 nucleotides align to TRBD2. With 2 bases clipped from V and 4 bases from J, the junction kept 12 bases outside the gene matches. This CDR3 has 17 residues. The germline V gene encodes CDR1 DFQATT and CDR2 SNEGSKA (reference sequence). The chain's CDR3 is CSARNPGGGRITGELFF. The CDR3, as DNA: TGCAGTGCTAGAAACCCTGGGGGCGGGAGGATCACCGGGGAGCTGTTTTTT.

V is TRBV9 and J is TRBJ2-5; D uncertain. The end of the DNA aligns better with TRBJ2-7, so the J call may be wrong. The CDR3 loop spans 14 amino acids. Germline CDR1 SGDLS, CDR2 YYNGEE. CDR3 residues: CASSGLGVPYEQYF. DNA for the CDR3: TGTGCCAGCAGCGGTCTTGGCGTACCCTACGAGCAGTACTTC.

This clonotype was detected only a few times. The rearrangement joins TRBV28 to TRBJ2-3; no firm D call. Germline CDR1 is MDHEN and CDR2 is SYDVKM. Trimming left V 8 bases short and J 2 bases short, with 11 bases between. The CDR3 totals 13 residues. The CDR3 is CASWAEYTDTQYF. CDR3 DNA: TGTGCCAGCTGGGCGGAGTACACAGATACGCAGTATTTT.

This clonotype was recorded at least ten times. The chain links TRBV6-2 or TRBV6-3 to TRBJ2-5, with 7 nucleotides matching TRBD2. Germline CDR1 is MNHEY and CDR2 is SVGEGT. The V and J ends lost 8 bases and 0 bases, in that order; junction bases with no gene match: 0. This CDR3 is 12 amino acids long. CDR3 region: CASRGDQETQYF. In DNA, the CDR3 is TGTGCCAGCCGGGGGGACCAAGAGACCCAGTACTTC.

The chain carries TRBV7-8 and TRBJ2-5, with D perhaps TRBD1 (6 bases). The length of the CDR3 is 18 residues. V dropped 3 bases and J dropped 4 bases, with 24 bases sitting between them. The germline gives CDR1 SGHVS, CDR2 FQNEAQ. CDR3 DNA: TGTGCCAGCAGCTTCCTCGTGGGGGACATCGGTGCTGGAGAGACCCAGTACTTC. Translated: CASSFLVGDIGAGETQYF.

This chain links TRBV18 with TRBJ2-7, with a possible D match to TRBD1 (5 bases). The CDR3 covers 15 residues. From germline, CDR1 is KGHSH and CDR2 LQKENI. Trimming cost V 2 bases and J 2 bases, with 13 bases left between them. As DNA, the CDR3 is TGTGCCAGCTCACCAACGCAGGGTGGTCCCTACGAGCAGTACTTC. Residues: CASSPTQGGPYEQYF.

V and J are TRBV28 and TRBJ2-7; D is undetermined. The V end was cut by 4 bases, the J end by 3 bases, with 10 bases between. Germline V lookup: CDR1 MDHEN, CDR2 SYDVKM. The CDR3 loop spans 13 amino acids. The CDR3 coding sequence is TGTGCCAGCAGTTCCTGGCAAGGCTACGAGCAGTACTTC. It codes for CASSSWQGYEQYF. Filled out from reference TRBV28 and TRBJ2-7, the complete variable domain reads DVKVTQSSRYLVKRTGEKVFLECVQDMDHENMFWYRQDPGLGLRLIYFSYDVKMKEKGDIPEGYSVSREKKERFSLILESASTNQTSMYLCASSSWQGYEQYFGPGTRLTVT.

The chain is built from TRBV7-2 and TRBJ2-1; D remains ambiguous. Per the germline V gene, CDR1 is SGHTA and CDR2 is FQGNSA. Trimming removed 4 bases from V and 4 bases from J, with 17 bases in between. This CDR3 region has 16 residues. CDR3 sequence: CASSSPSSYFYNEQFF. In DNA, the CDR3 is TGTGCCAGCAGCTCCCCCTCCTCCTATTTTTACAATGAGCAGTTCTTC.

This CDR3 is CSVEQQGLNTGELFF. The CDR3 nucleotides are TGCAGCGTTGAACAACAGGGACTGAACACCGGGGAGCTGTTTTTT. The chain combines TRBV29-1 with TRBJ2-2; D tentatively fits TRBD1 or TRBD2 (6 bases each). V lost 2 bases to trimming and J lost 1 base, with 11 bases between them. Germline assignment: CDR1 SQVTM and CDR2 ANQGSEA. The CDR3 has 15 residues.

The chain recombines TRBV28 with TRBJ1-4, with D hard to call. V gave up 6 bases and J gave up 8 bases, with 16 bases separating them. The CDR3 contains 14 residues. Germline CDR1 MDHEN, CDR2 SYDVKM. CDR3 sequence (DNA): TGTGCCAGCAGGCGAACAGTGTTTCCGGAAAAACTGTTTTTT. Amino acids: CASRRTVFPEKLFF.

This clonotype appeared a few times. This chain links TRBV24-1 with TRBJ1-1; D unresolved. Trimming left V 0 bases short and J 1 base short, with 11 bases between. This CDR3 has 16 amino acids. Per germline, CDR1 KGHDR and CDR2 SFDVKD. Here the CDR3 reads CATSDLQRSGNTEAFF. The DNA of the CDR3 is TGTGCCACCAGTGATTTGCAGCGGTCTGGGAACACTGAAGCTTTCTTT.

This clonotype was found a few times. The chain joins TRBV11-2 to TRBJ2-1, with D tentatively TRBD2 (6 bases). Trimming stripped 2 bases from V and 3 bases from J, with 11 bases between. In germline, CDR1 is SGHAT, CDR2 FQNNGV. This CDR3 is built from 15 residues. CDR3 DNA: TGTGCCAGCAGCTTAACGGGACTCGGCTACAATGAGCAGTTCTTC. Encoded protein: CASSLTGLGYNEQFF. Based on the CDR3 plus reference TRBV11-2 and TRBJ2-1, the full variable domain is EAGVAQSPRYKIIEKRQSVAFWCNPISGHATLYWYQQILGQGPKLLIQFQNNGVVDDSQLPKDRFSAERLKGVDSTLKIQPAKLEDSAVYLCASSLTGLGYNEQFFGPGTRLTVL.

This clonotype was recorded a few times. The V gene is TRBV28, the J gene TRBJ1-5; 8 bases agree with TRBD1. Per germline, CDR1 MDHEN and CDR2 SYDVKM. V was clipped by 5 bases and J by 8 bases; unmatched bases: 11. There are 15 residues in the CDR3. The CDR3 coding sequence is TGTGCCAGCAGTGACCCCAGGGGGCCCTTGGAGCCCCAGCATTTT. Translated: CASSDPRGPLEPQHF.

V is TRBV18 and J is TRBJ2-5; 12 nucleotides align to TRBD2. The J call may not be correct, given that the DNA end is closer to TRBJ2-7. Germline V gives CDR1 KGHSH, CDR2 LQKENI. The length of the CDR3 is 17 residues. CDR3 in amino acids: CASSLALAGGPSYEQYF. CDR3 DNA sequence: TGTGCCAGCTCACTCGCTCTAGCGGGAGGGCCGTCCTACGAGCAGTACTTC.

This clonotype has just a few counts. The rearrangement joins TRBV9 to TRBJ2-1; D possibly uses TRBD1 or TRBD2 (6 bases each). This CDR3 has 16 residues. In germline, CDR1 is SGDLS, CDR2 YYNGEE. V lost 0 bases to trimming and J lost 5 bases, with 15 bases between them. The CDR3 here is CASSVASGGAHNEQFF. The CDR3 DNA follows: TGTGCCAGCAGCGTAGCTTCCGGGGGCGCCCACAATGAGCAGTTCTTC.

This clonotype was seen more than once but under ten times. The genes are TRBV20-1 and TRBJ2-7; D remains unclear. The germline V and J ends were trimmed by 3 bases and 2 bases, with 5 bases remaining between them. The CDR3 consists of 11 residues. The germline gives CDR1 DFQATT, CDR2 SNEGSKA (reference sequence). CDR3 residues: CSARTAYEQYF. CDR3 bases: TGCAGTGCTAGGACGGCCTACGAGCAGTACTTC.

This clonotype was recorded a few times. The chain uses TRBV24-1 and TRBJ1-5; maybe TRBD1 (5 bases). This CDR3 has 14 residues. From germline, CDR1 is KGHDR and CDR2 SFDVKD. V lost 3 bases and J 7 bases, leaving 12 bases between the germline ends. The CDR3 region has the DNA TGTGCCACCAGTGATCCGGCTGGGGGACAGCCCCAGCATTTT. Residues: CATSDPAGGQPQHF.